The 3 T cell receptor beta chains reported below all come from one sample, sequenced in a study of graft-versus-host responses after intestinal transplantation listed by TCRdb under 2021. The method behind the library was the immunoSEQ multiplex PCR assay. In its TCRdb copy, this immuneACCESS table keeps in-frame sequences only and misses some clones. Where compared with another copy, unresolved V genes explain less than half of these, and the others have no known cause. The table for this sample lists tens of thousands of clones; approximately 90% of them were counted only once. About 8% of the sample goes to the ten largest clones. Their antigens are not known. Reading the label with the study, this specimen's time point is: cells obtained before transplantation from donor or recipient. This material consisted of unstimulated CD8+ T cells sorted from spleen or lymph node cells, taken before transplant. These TCRs come from a human donor who was the organ donor for an intestinal transplant.

In this sample, this clone turned up a few times. The chain couples TRBV19 to TRBJ2-7; possible D gene TRBD2, 5 bases. The V end was cut by 3 bases, the J end by 3 bases, with 12 bases between. This CDR3 is 14 amino acids long. The germline V gene encodes CDR1 LNHDA and CDR2 SQIVND (reference sequence). The CDR3 DNA is TGTGCCAGTAGTATTGGACTGTCGAACTACGAGCAGTACTTC. The encoded protein is CASSIGLSNYEQYF.

The chain is built from TRBV7-7 and TRBJ2-7, with 8 nucleotides matching TRBD2. The trim removed 4 bases at V and 4 bases at J, leaving 3 bases unmatched. Germline CDR1 is SSHAT and CDR2 is FNYEAQ (reference sequence). The CDR3 covers 13 residues. CDR3 nucleotides: TGTGCCAGCAGCTACGGGGGGGAATACGAGCAGTACTTC. Amino acids: CASSYGGEYEQYF.

The genes are TRBV27 and TRBJ2-1; tentative D call: TRBD2 (6 bases). Per the germline V gene, CDR1 is MNHEY and CDR2 is SMNVEV (reference sequence). The CDR3 runs 13 residues. Trimming stripped 7 bases from V and 4 bases from J, with 11 bases between. The DNA of the CDR3 is TGTGCCAGCACTCTTAGCGGTTACAATGAGCAGTTCTTC. Its translation: CASTLSGYNEQFF.